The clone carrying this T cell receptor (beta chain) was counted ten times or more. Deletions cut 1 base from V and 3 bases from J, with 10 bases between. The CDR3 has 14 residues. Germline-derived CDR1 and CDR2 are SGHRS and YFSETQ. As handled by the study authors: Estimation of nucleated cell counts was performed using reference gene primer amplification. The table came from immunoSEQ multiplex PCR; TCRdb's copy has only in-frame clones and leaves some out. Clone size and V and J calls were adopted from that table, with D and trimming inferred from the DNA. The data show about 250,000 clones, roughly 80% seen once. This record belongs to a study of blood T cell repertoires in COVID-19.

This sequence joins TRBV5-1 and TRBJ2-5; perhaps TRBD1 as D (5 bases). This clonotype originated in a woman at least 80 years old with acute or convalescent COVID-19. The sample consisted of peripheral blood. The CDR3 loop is CASSLLSTEETQYF. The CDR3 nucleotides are TGCGCCAGCAGCTTGCTCTCGACAGAAGAGACCCAGTACTTC.